One and the same sample provided the 26 T cell receptor beta chains below, sequenced in a study of immune heterogeneity within non-small cell lung tumors. Bulk tumor genomic DNA (roughly 630 ng per sample) served as template. Several biopsies were spaced far apart within each primary tumor and obtained as surgery took place. Surgery that was curative in intent was performed on patients with untreated, newly diagnosed non-small cell lung cancer. Multiplex PCR amplified the TCR beta CDR3 region. Its first round ran for around 10 cycles with 32 V and 13 J primers. TCRdb itself ran the multiplex PCR reads through MiXCR, one entry per CDR3 protein. There are some 14,000 distinct CDR3 sequences in the sample; 28% occur only once, and roughly 3.9% lies in the top ten. Sequences were obtained from lung tumor tissue. The receptors were gathered from a man between 35 and 55 years old with non-small cell lung cancer.

This clonotype was counted at least ten times. This chain connects TRBV27 to TRBJ1-6; TRBD1 matches at 7 bases. V was pared by 5 bases and J by 1 base, with 2 bases of the junction left unmatched. Germline CDR1 MNHEY, CDR2 SMNVEV (reference sequence). The CDR3 length is 15 residues. CDR3 amino acids: CASSRQGSYNSPLHF. The DNA of the CDR3 is TGTGCCAGCAGTAGACAGGGATCCTATAATTCACCCCTCCACTTT.

V and J are TRBV20-1 and TRBJ2-3, with 8 bases aligning to TRBD1. V shed 7 bases and J 6 bases; nucleotides not matched to a gene: 12. Germline V gene data show CDR1 as DFQATT and CDR2 as SNEGSKA (reference sequence). The CDR3 contains 14 residues. The CDR3 nucleotides read TGCAGTGTCTCACCGGGACAGGTTGTGGATACGCAGTATTTT. Translating gives CSVSPGQVVDTQYF.

This clonotype has only a few counts. The chain recombines TRBV4-1 with TRBJ2-1; tentatively, D is TRBD2 (6 bases). Per the germline V gene, CDR1 is MGHRA and CDR2 is YSYEKL. The CDR3 runs 16 residues. V was clipped by 0 bases and J by 5 bases, with 14 bases between them. The CDR3: CASSQERQGGHNEQFF. CDR3 nucleotides: TGCGCCAGCAGCCAAGAGAGGCAGGGAGGCCACAATGAGCAGTTCTTC.

In regard to this clonotype: A much larger clone differs by one base, so this may be a read error. The genes are TRBV5-1 and TRBJ1-6, with 9 bases that match TRBD1. CDR1 and CDR2 from the germline V gene are SGHRS and YFSETQ. CDR3 length: 15 residues. Here the CDR3 DNA reads TGCGTCAGCGCGCCGGGGGACAGGGTTAATTCACCCCTCCACTTT. As protein: CVSAPGDRVNSPLHF.

V and J are TRBV10-3 and TRBJ2-2; D is uncertain. Trimming took 0 bases from V and 6 from J, leaving 8 bases between them. This CDR3 spans 14 amino acids. Per germline, CDR1 ENHRY and CDR2 SYGVKD. The CDR3 loop reads CAISESGFSGELFF. CDR3 DNA sequence: TGTGCCATCAGTGAGTCCGGATTTTCCGGGGAGCTGTTTTTT.

The chain combines TRBV6-2 or TRBV6-3 with TRBJ2-1, with 9 bases matching TRBD1. Trimming at V came to 6 bases and at J to 5 bases, leaving 8 bases not matched to a gene. Germline CDR1 is MNHEY and CDR2 is SVGEGT. The CDR3 length is 15 residues. In DNA, the CDR3 is TGTGCCAGCAGAACAACGGGACAGGGTCACAATGAGCAGTTCTTC. It codes for CASRTTGQGHNEQFF.

This clonotype was found many times. A read error may produce the germline difference seen at one junction end. The V gene is TRBV11-3, the J gene TRBJ2-5; possible D gene TRBD2, 5 bases. The CDR3 covers 13 residues. Per the germline V gene, CDR1 is SGHNT and CDR2 is YENEEA. The CDR3 DNA sequence: TGTGCCAGCAGTTTAGGGAGTTCGAAGACCCAGTACTTC. Protein: CASSLGSSKTQYF.

This clonotype is deemed medium-sized. The rearrangement joins TRBV6-2 or TRBV6-3 to TRBJ2-7, with D maybe TRBD2 (6 bases). This CDR3 spans 15 amino acids. V lost 6 bases and J lost 6, with 21 bases in between. From germline, CDR1 is MNHEY and CDR2 SVGEGT. The CDR3 DNA follows: TGTGCCAGCAGCCCCCACGGGACTGGGCGGAGCGAGCAGTACTTC. Its protein product is CASSPHGTGRSEQYF.

The chain employs TRBV7-9 and TRBJ2-6; the D gene is possibly TRBD2 (7 bases). Looked up from germline, CDR1 is SEHNR and CDR2 is FQNEAQ (reference sequence). This CDR3 is 16 amino acids long. V lost 1 base and J 2 bases, leaving 9 bases between the germline ends. CDR3 loop: CASSLGGGAGANVLTF. CDR3 nucleotide sequence: TGTGCCAGCAGCTTAGGAGGGGGGGCTGGGGCCAACGTCCTGACTTTC.

This clonotype was detected many times. The V and J genes are TRBV19 and TRBJ1-3, with D possibly being TRBD1 (6 bases). Germline CDR1 reads LNHDA; CDR2 reads SQIVND (reference sequence). V was cut by 4 bases and J by 8 bases, with 15 bases left in between. This CDR3 has 14 residues. For the CDR3, the DNA is TGTGCCAGTAGTACGGGGGGCTCAGTTGACACCATATATTTT. Translated, it gives CASSTGGSVDTIYF.

There are a few counts of this clonotype. The chain has TRBV5-6 and TRBJ2-7; D remains ambiguous. The germline V and J ends were trimmed by 0 bases and 2 bases, with 6 bases remaining between them. Germline-derived CDR1 and CDR2 are SGHDT and YYEEEE. The CDR3 is 13 residues long. The CDR3 DNA reads TGTGCCAGCAGCTTGGAACACCCCTACGAGCAGTACTTC. Translated: CASSLEHPYEQYF.

By share of the sample, this clonotype is medium-sized. The rearrangement links TRBV6-1 to TRBJ1-3; D is perhaps TRBD1 (6 bases). The length of the CDR3 is 14 residues. The germline V gene encodes CDR1 MNHNS and CDR2 SASEGT. V lost 6 bases, J lost 4 bases, and 13 bases lay in between. CDR3 DNA sequence: TGTGCCAGCAGCTTAACAGGGAGAGGAAACACCATATATTTT. Its translation is CASSLTGRGNTIYF.

This rearrangement joins TRBV20-1 to TRBJ1-3, with D tentatively TRBD1 (6 bases). V was shortened by 0 bases and J by 0 bases, with 15 bases between the two germline ends. Per germline, CDR1 DFQATT and CDR2 SNEGSKA (reference sequence). The CDR3 covers 17 residues. The CDR3 spells CSARDRRGRSSGNTIYF. The DNA of the CDR3 is TGCAGTGCTAGAGATCGCAGGGGTCGAAGCTCTGGAAACACCATATATTTT.

This clonotype appeared a single time. No conserved phenylalanine or tryptophan ends this CDR3, so it is likely a read error. This chain links TRBV12-3 or TRBV12-4 with TRBJ2-2; D might be TRBD2 (5 bases). The CDR3 totals 13 residues. Trimming shortened V by 6 bases and J by 4 bases, and 9 bases separated the two germline ends. The CDR3: CASREGGTGELFL. CDR3 sequence (DNA): TGTGCCAGCAGGGAAGGAGGCACCGGGGAGCTGTTTCTT.

This clonotype came up a few times. CDR3 in DNA: TGTGCCAGCAGCCCTGGGACTAGCTCTGGCACAGATACGCAGTATTTT. Amino acid sequence: CASSPGTSSGTDTQYF. The chain recombines TRBV7-9 with TRBJ2-3, with 9 positions matching TRBD2. J was trimmed by 1 base and V by 5 bases; bases with no gene match: 7. Germline V gives CDR1 SEHNR, CDR2 FQNEAQ (reference sequence). The CDR3 length is 16 residues.

This clonotype was picked up many times. CDR3 nucleotide sequence: TGTGCCAGCAGCTTCGGGACTAGCTTTTATGAGCAGTTCTTC. Translating gives CASSFGTSFYEQFF. The chain uses TRBV5-6 and TRBJ2-1; TRBD2 matches 9 bases. Trimming cost V 2 bases and J 8 bases; bases outside gene matches: 5. Germline CDR1 SGHDT, CDR2 YYEEEE. This CDR3 has 14 residues. The variable domain in full, completed from reference TRBV5-6 and TRBJ2-1, reads DAGVTQSPTHLIKTRGQQVTLRCSPKSGHDTVSWYQQALGQGPQFIFQYYEEEERQRGNFPDRFSGHQFPNYSSELNVNALLLGDSALYLCASSFGTSFYEQFFGPGTRLTVL.

With respect to this clonotype: A single base separates this from a much larger clone, so it may be a read error. The CDR3 here is CARSLLAWTEDGYTF. The CDR3 DNA reads TGTGCCAGGAGCCTCCTCGCGTGGACAGAGGATGGCTACACCTTC. The chain joins TRBV13 to TRBJ1-2; D may be TRBD1 (6 bases). Germline V gives CDR1 PRHDT, CDR2 FYEKMQ (reference sequence). Trimming stripped 9 bases from V and 6 bases from J, with 23 bases between. The CDR3 consists of 15 residues.

This rearrangement joins TRBV20-1 to TRBJ2-3, with 9 bases identical to TRBD1. The CDR3 has 20 amino acids. Germline CDR1 DFQATT, CDR2 SNEGSKA (reference sequence). The V gene end was trimmed by 1 base and the J gene end by 0 bases; junction bases not matched to a gene: 17. CDR3 bases: TGCAGTGCTAGAGTAACAGGGGGCGGGAAACCAAACCATAGCACAGATACGCAGTATTTT. Translated: CSARVTGGGKPNHSTDTQYF.

As to this clonotype: A read error may explain this, as a much larger clone is one base away. This chain joins TRBV15 and TRBJ1-5, with D possibly matching TRBD1 (5 bases). CDR1 and CDR2 from the germline V gene are LNHNV and YYDKDF (reference sequence). This CDR3 spans 15 amino acids. The CDR3 DNA follows: TGTGCCTCCAGCATCGGGGGGACTAGCAATCAGCCCCAGCATTTT. This gives the protein CASSIGGTSNQPQHF. Variable domain in full (rest from reference TRBV15 and TRBJ1-5): DAMVIQNPRYQVTQFGKPVTLSCSQTLNHNVMYWYQQKSSQAPKLLFHYYDKDFNNEADTPDNFQSRRPNTSFCFLDIRSPGLGDTAMYLCASSIGGTSNQPQHFGDGTRLSIL.

This clonotype has at least ten counts. The chain recombines TRBV18 with TRBJ2-1, with D perhaps TRBD1 (5 bases). The CDR3 spans 13 residues. Germline V gene data show CDR1 as KGHSH and CDR2 as LQKENI. The V end lost 5 bases, the J end lost 10 bases, and 15 bases lay between the germline ends. The CDR3 protein is CASSGAFQGEQFF. In DNA, the CDR3 is TGTGCCAGCTCAGGGGCATTTCAAGGGGAGCAGTTCTTC.

This clonotype was seen at least ten times. This rearrangement joins TRBV9 to TRBJ1-2, with a tentative D call TRBD1 (5 bases). Trimming removed 4 bases from V and 2 bases from J, with 15 bases in between. The CDR3 runs 15 residues. In germline, CDR1 is SGDLS, CDR2 YYNGEE. The CDR3 region is CASSPDPGRNYGYTF. The DNA for the CDR3 is TGTGCCAGCAGCCCCGATCCGGGACGAAACTATGGCTACACCTTC.

This clonotype counts as medium-sized. This chain links TRBV6-2 or TRBV6-3 with TRBJ1-2, with TRBD1 as a possible D gene (6 bases). V gave up 5 bases and J gave up 4 bases, with 8 bases separating them. CDR3 size: 12 residues. CDR1 is MNHEY, CDR2 SVGEGT, per germline. Here the CDR3 DNA reads TGTGCCAGCAGTGGACAGTCCTATGGCTACACCTTC. It codes for CASSGQSYGYTF.

The count of this clonotype is one. At one of its ends the junction is not consistent with the germline gene, which may arise from a read error. This sequence joins TRBV7-7 and TRBJ2-5; D possibly corresponds to TRBD1 (5 bases). This CDR3 has 13 residues. CDR1 is SSHAT and CDR2 is FNYEAQ in the germline V gene (reference sequence). The CDR3 is CASSFQGVETQYF. The CDR3 nucleotides read TGTGCTAGCAGCTTCCAGGGTGTGGAGACCCAGTACTTC.

By share of the sample, this clonotype is medium-sized. J is TRBJ2-3 and V is TRBV12-3 or TRBV12-4, with TRBD2 matching 8 bases. Trimming removed 8 bases from V and 2 bases from J; junction bases left unmatched: 9. The CDR3 sequence is 15 residues long. CDR3 bases: TGTGCCAGCGAGCATAGCGGGACCATCACAGATACGCAGTATTTT. It encodes CASEHSGTITDTQYF.

This clonotype was seen at least ten times. This rearrangement joins TRBV6-8 to TRBJ2-7; unclear D gene. CDR3 length equals 13 residues. CDR1 MNHGY and CDR2 SAAAGT come from the germline V gene. V lost 4 bases to trimming and J lost 2 bases, with 9 bases between them. The DNA of the CDR3 is TGTGCCAGCAGTTTTTACGGTACCTACGAGCAGTACTTC. It is translated as CASSFYGTYEQYF.

Sample share makes this clonotype medium-sized (0.01 to 0.1%). The chain recombines TRBV27 with TRBJ1-5, with D possibly TRBD1 on 6 matching bases. This CDR3 is built from 15 residues. Germline V lookup: CDR1 MNHEY, CDR2 SMNVEV (reference sequence). V gave up 6 bases and J gave up 1 base, with 13 bases separating them. CDR3 residues: CASSQQGMSNQPQHF. Here the CDR3 DNA reads TGTGCCAGCAGCCAACAGGGAATGAGCAATCAGCCCCAGCATTTT.